Below are 24 T cell receptor beta chains sequenced from a single sample in a study of CD8+CD57+ T cells in acquired aplastic anemia. Both TCR beta VDJ combination and CDR3 sequence profiling were carried out. Genomic DNA was the template for this profiling. In TCRdb, the reads were re-called with MiXCR into one record per CDR3 protein. The sample shows some 200,000 distinct CDR3 sequences, around 32% of them seen only once. The source material was sorted CD4+, CD8+, or CD8+CD57+ T cells (not recorded which) from PBMCs. The receptor source for this set is a human donor in good health, serving as a control.

For the CDR3, the DNA is TGTGCCATCAGTTTTGGGACGACAGTGGGCAATATAGACTACACCTTC. Its protein product is CAISFGTTVGNIDYTF. The chain recombines TRBV10-3 with TRBJ1-2; possibly TRBD1 for D (5 bases). From germline, CDR1 is ENHRY and CDR2 SYGVKD. This CDR3 is 16 amino acids long. The V gene lost 5 bases and the J gene lost 10 bases, with 26 bases spanning the gap.

In its sample, this clonotype was seen a few times. The chain is built from TRBV6-1 and TRBJ1-2; tentative D call: TRBD1 (5 bases). V was trimmed by 1 base and J by 5 bases, leaving 11 bases between them. Germline V gene data show CDR1 as MNHNS and CDR2 as SASEGT. This CDR3 has 14 residues. The CDR3 region is CASSEVGTGYGYTF. CDR3 bases: TGTGCCAGCAGTGAAGTGGGGACGGGATATGGCTACACCTTC.

This clonotype was picked up many times. V usage is TRBV20-1 and J usage is TRBJ1-1; weak D call: TRBD1 (5 bases). Per germline, CDR1 DFQATT and CDR2 SNEGSKA (reference sequence). Between the trimmed V and J ends, which lost 0 bases and 6 bases, there was a span of 20 bases. This CDR3 spans 16 amino acids. The CDR3 DNA reads TGCAGTGCTAGAGACCCTGCTGAGGGGCTTCGGTCTGAAGCTTTCTTT. Translated, it gives CSARDPAEGLRSEAFF.

This clonotype was counted at least ten times. The CDR3 reads CASSWLISAAKGYTF. The CDR3 DNA reads as TGTGCCAGCAGCTGGCTAATTAGTGCTGCGAAGGGCTACACCTTC. The chain recombines TRBV7-2 with TRBJ1-2, with D unclear. The CDR3 has 15 residues. CDR1 SGHTA and CDR2 FQGNSA come from the germline V gene. V dropped 4 bases and J dropped 8 bases, with 20 bases sitting between them.

This clonotype was seen ten or more times. The CDR3 spells CASRWGRGDNEQFF. The CDR3 region has the DNA TGTGCCAGCAGGTGGGGGAGGGGGGACAATGAGCAGTTCTTC. The V call is TRBV2, the J call TRBJ2-1; D perhaps matches TRBD2 (7 bases). There are 14 residues in the CDR3. The germline CDR1 and CDR2 sequences are SNHLY and FYNNEI. V was cut by 6 bases and J by 5 bases, with 14 bases left in between.

This clonotype was counted at least ten times. The chain carries TRBV25-1 and TRBJ2-5; 12 bases fit TRBD2. This CDR3 is 20 amino acids long. The V gene end was trimmed by 5 bases and the J gene end by 4 bases; junction bases not matched to a gene: 20. Germline loops: CDR1 MGHDK, CDR2 SYGVNS. CDR3 residues: CASSPTLLTSGGLSSETQYF. CDR3 DNA sequence: TGTGCCAGCAGTCCCACTTTGCTTACTAGCGGGGGGCTTTCTTCAGAGACCCAGTACTTC.

The chain links TRBV19 to TRBJ1-2; D ambiguous. CDR1 is LNHDA and CDR2 is SQIVND in the germline V gene (reference sequence). This CDR3 comprises 13 residues. V lost 0 bases and J lost 3, with 5 bases in between. CDR3 DNA: TGTGCCAGTAGTATAGACAGATACTATGGCTACACCTTC. This codes for CASSIDRYYGYTF.

The V call is TRBV14, the J call TRBJ2-7; D is unclear. The germline V and J ends were trimmed by 6 bases and 0 bases, with 3 bases remaining between them. Germline CDR1 SGHDN, CDR2 FVKESK. This CDR3 has 11 residues. The CDR3 coding sequence is TGTGCCAGCAGACTCTCCTACGAGCAGTACGTC. Encoded protein: CASRLSYEQYV.

This clonotype was observed many times. The chain employs TRBV20-1 and TRBJ2-5; 10 bases align to TRBD2. Trimming removed 2 bases from V and 12 bases from J; junction bases left unmatched: 15. The CDR3 runs to 15 residues. From germline, CDR1 is DFQATT and CDR2 SNEGSKA (reference sequence). The CDR3: CSARPLGTSALPEYF. The CDR3 DNA reads TGCAGTGCTAGACCTCTCGGGACTAGCGCTCTCCCAGAGTACTTC.

The sample holds many counts of this clonotype. The chain employs TRBV20-1 and TRBJ2-7; 11 bases line up with TRBD2. The V and J ends lost 6 bases and 2 bases, in that order; junction bases with no gene match: 6. From germline, CDR1 is DFQATT and CDR2 SNEGSKA (reference sequence). CDR3 length equals 14 residues. CDR3 bases: TGCAGTGCCCACACTAGCGGGGGTCCCTACGAGCAGTACTTC. Protein: CSAHTSGGPYEQYF.

This clonotype was counted only a few times. The chain joins TRBV5-1 to TRBJ1-5; TRBD1 agrees at 7 bases. CDR1 and CDR2 from the germline V gene are SGHRS and YFSETQ. The CDR3 covers 14 residues. The J segment lost 4 bases and the V segment lost 4 bases, leaving 5 bases of the junction unmatched. The CDR3 region is CASSPGTENQPQHF. CDR3 coding DNA: TGCGCCAGCAGCCCCGGGACAGAAAATCAGCCCCAGCATTTT.

The chain is built from TRBV6-5 and TRBJ1-6, with 10 bases fitting TRBD1. V shed 2 bases, J shed 9 bases, and the junction held 1 base outside the gene matches. Germline V lookup: CDR1 MNHEY, CDR2 SVGAGI. The CDR3 contains 14 residues. Written as DNA, the CDR3 is TGTGCCAGCAGTTACGGGACAGGGGCTTCACCCCTCCACTTT. Its protein is CASSYGTGASPLHF.

This clonotype occurred a few times. This sequence joins TRBV5-4 and TRBJ1-1, with D perhaps TRBD1 (5 bases). This CDR3 is 15 amino acids long. The germline V and J ends were trimmed by 5 bases and 5 bases, with 19 bases remaining between them. Germline V CDR1 and CDR2: SGHNT, YYREEE (reference sequence). The CDR3 is CASRYGRGGGTEAFF. CDR3 coding DNA: TGTGCCAGCAGATATGGTAGGGGCGGAGGGACTGAAGCTTTCTTT.

This clonotype was observed at least ten times. The chain is built from TRBV11-1 and TRBJ1-2; D unresolved. Trimming cost V 5 bases and J 0 bases, with 16 bases left between them. This CDR3 is built from 16 residues. CDR1 SGHAT and CDR2 FQDESV come from the germline V gene (reference sequence). The CDR3 is CASSPPKGLANYGYTF. CDR3 DNA: TGTGCCAGCAGCCCGCCGAAGGGTTTAGCTAACTATGGCTACACCTTC.

Many counts were recorded for this clonotype. The chain joins TRBV29-1 to TRBJ2-5; TRBD1 might be the D (6 bases). Between the trimmed V and J ends, which lost 3 bases and 8 bases, there was a span of 13 bases. The CDR3 has 12 residues. Germline CDR1 reads SQVTM; CDR2 reads ANQGSEA. CDR3 DNA sequence: TGCAGCGTTGAGGGGGCGGCTGACACCCAGTACTTC. Protein product: CSVEGAADTQYF.

The V and J genes are TRBV19 and TRBJ1-4; D remains unclear. Germline loops: CDR1 LNHDA, CDR2 SQIVND (reference sequence). Trimming removed 7 bases from V and 7 bases from J, with 16 bases in between. The CDR3 length is 14 residues. CDR3 region: CASTTPLEGEKLFF. The CDR3 nucleotides read TGTGCCAGTACCACCCCCTTGGAGGGTGAAAAACTGTTTTTT.

This clonotype has at least ten counts. This sequence joins TRBV2 and TRBJ2-3; either TRBD1 or TRBD2 may supply D (5 bases each). Germline values: CDR1 SNHLY, CDR2 FYNNEI. The V and J ends lost 8 bases and 1 base respectively, with 10 bases between them. This CDR3 has 13 amino acids. CDR3 in amino acids: CASGDGGTDTQYF. In nucleotides, the CDR3 is TGTGCCAGCGGGGACGGGGGCACAGATACGCAGTATTTT.

At least ten counts were recorded for this clonotype. J is TRBJ1-2 and V is TRBV20-1, with D possibly matching TRBD1 (5 bases). CDR3 size: 13 residues. The germline V gene has CDR1 DFQATT and CDR2 SNEGSKA (reference sequence). The germline V and J ends were trimmed by 0 bases and 3 bases, with 8 bases remaining between them. CDR3 loop: CSARDRVHYGYTF. CDR3 nucleotide sequence: TGCAGTGCTAGAGACAGGGTTCACTATGGCTACACCTTC.

With regard to this clonotype: This may arise from a read error, as a much more abundant clone is one base away. This chain joins TRBV7-9 and TRBJ2-3, with 7 bases identical to TRBD2. CDR1 SEHNR and CDR2 FQNEAQ come from the germline V gene (reference sequence). V was pared by 3 bases and J by 7 bases, with 7 bases of the junction left unmatched. The CDR3 totals 14 residues. DNA for the CDR3: TGTGCCAGCAGCTTTTCGACTAGCACTTATACGCAGTATTTT. As protein: CASSFSTSTYTQYF.

V is TRBV24-1 and J is TRBJ1-1, with D uncertain. The CDR3 extends over 14 amino acids. Per germline, CDR1 KGHDR and CDR2 SFDVKD. Trimming took off 6 bases at V and 0 bases at J, with 10 bases between the two ends. Written as DNA, the CDR3 is TGTGCCACCAGTAATGGCAGGATGAACACTGAAGCTTTCTTT. Its translation: CATSNGRMNTEAFF.

As regards this clonotype: Given the absence of the conserved phenylalanine or tryptophan at the CDR3 end, a read error is likely. The DNA is left out, because the CDR3 cannot be placed on it with certainty; the CDR3 is given as TCRdb lists it. V and J are TRBV9 and TRBJ1-2. Germline V CDR1 and CDR2: SGDLS, YYNGEE. The CDR3 comprises 16 residues, both ends counted. CDR3 loop: CASSGQLRGGKVIHTS.

This clonotype was counted many times. The V call is TRBV7-9, the J call TRBJ1-3; D gene unclear. The V end lost 1 base, the J end lost 0 bases, and 4 bases lay between the germline ends. The CDR3 spans 14 residues. Germline values: CDR1 SEHNR, CDR2 FQNEAQ (reference sequence). CDR3 DNA sequence: TGTGCCAGCAGCTTAGGACCCTCTGGAAACACCATATATTTT. It translates to CASSLGPSGNTIYF.

This clonotype was recorded at least ten times. V is TRBV5-8 and J is TRBJ2-7, with TRBD1 matching over 9 bases. CDR1 and CDR2 from the germline V gene are SGHTS and YDEGEE. V shed 0 bases and J 4 bases; nucleotides not matched to a gene: 5. The CDR3 runs 15 residues. The CDR3 sequence is CASSLVGQGLYEQYF. The CDR3 nucleotides are TGTGCCAGCAGCTTGGTGGGACAGGGACTATACGAGCAGTACTTC.

This clonotype occurred many times. The CDR3 DNA follows: TGTGCCAGCAGCTTACAGGGGAGCACCGGGGAGCTGTTTTTT. Translating it yields CASSLQGSTGELFF. The chain joins TRBV7-3 to TRBJ2-2, with D possibly matching TRBD1 (6 bases). The V and J ends lost 2 bases and 4 bases respectively, with 8 bases between them. This CDR3 is 14 amino acids long. CDR1 and CDR2 from the germline V gene are SGHTA and FQGTGA.